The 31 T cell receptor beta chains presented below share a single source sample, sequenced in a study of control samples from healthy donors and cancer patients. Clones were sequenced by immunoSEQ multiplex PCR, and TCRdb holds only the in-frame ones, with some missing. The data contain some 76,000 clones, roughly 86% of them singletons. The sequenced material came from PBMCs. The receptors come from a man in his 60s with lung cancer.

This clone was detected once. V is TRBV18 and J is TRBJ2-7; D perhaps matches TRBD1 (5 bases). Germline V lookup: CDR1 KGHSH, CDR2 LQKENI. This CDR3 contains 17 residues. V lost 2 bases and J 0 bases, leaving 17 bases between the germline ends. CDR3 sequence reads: CASSPGAGRPGSYEQYF. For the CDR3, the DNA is TGTGCCAGCTCACCAGGAGCAGGGCGTCCAGGCTCCTACGAGCAGTACTTC.

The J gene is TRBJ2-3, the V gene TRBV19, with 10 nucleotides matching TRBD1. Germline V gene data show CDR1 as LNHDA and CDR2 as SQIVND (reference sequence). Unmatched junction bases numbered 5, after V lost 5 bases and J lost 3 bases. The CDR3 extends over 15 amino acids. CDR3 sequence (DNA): TGTGCCAGTAGTGACGACAGGGGGCTAACAGATACGCAGTATTTT. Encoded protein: CASSDDRGLTDTQYF.

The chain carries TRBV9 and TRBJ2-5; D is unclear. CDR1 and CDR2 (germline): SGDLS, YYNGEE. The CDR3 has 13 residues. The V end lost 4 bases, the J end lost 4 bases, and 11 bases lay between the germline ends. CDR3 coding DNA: TGTGCCAGCAGCTCTCGGACGGGAGAGACCCAGTACTTC. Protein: CASSSRTGETQYF.

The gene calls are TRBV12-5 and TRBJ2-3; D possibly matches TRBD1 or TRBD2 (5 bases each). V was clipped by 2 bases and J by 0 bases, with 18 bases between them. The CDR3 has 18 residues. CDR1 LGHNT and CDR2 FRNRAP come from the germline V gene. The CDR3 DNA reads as TGTGCTAGTGGTTTGACTCGGGACGGCTATCCTAGCACAGATACGCAGTATTTT. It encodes CASGLTRDGYPSTDTQYF.

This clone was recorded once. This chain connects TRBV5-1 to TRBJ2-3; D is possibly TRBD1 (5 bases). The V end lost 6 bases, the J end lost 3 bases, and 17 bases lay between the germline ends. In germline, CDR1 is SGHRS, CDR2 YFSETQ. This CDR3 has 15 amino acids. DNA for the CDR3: TGCGCCAGCAACGGACCAGGTTCAGGGACAGATACGCAGTATTTT. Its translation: CASNGPGSGTDTQYF.

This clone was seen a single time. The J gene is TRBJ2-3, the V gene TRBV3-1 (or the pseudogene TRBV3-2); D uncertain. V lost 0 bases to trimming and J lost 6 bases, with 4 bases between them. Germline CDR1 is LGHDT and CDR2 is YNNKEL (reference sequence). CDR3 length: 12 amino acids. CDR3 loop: CASSQDRDTQYF. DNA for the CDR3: TGTGCCAGCAGCCAAGACAGGGATACGCAGTATTTT.

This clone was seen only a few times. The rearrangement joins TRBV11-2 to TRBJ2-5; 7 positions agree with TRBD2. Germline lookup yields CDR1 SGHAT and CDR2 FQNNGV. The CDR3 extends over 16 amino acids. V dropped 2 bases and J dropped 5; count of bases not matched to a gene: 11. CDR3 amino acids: CASSLSFGRAGETQYF. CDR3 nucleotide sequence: TGTGCCAGCAGCTTATCATTTGGGAGGGCTGGCGAGACCCAGTACTTC.

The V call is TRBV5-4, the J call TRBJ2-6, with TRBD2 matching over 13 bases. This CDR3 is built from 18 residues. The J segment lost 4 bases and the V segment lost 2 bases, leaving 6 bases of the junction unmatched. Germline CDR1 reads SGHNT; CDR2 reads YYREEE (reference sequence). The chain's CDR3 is CASSLPTSGGLGANVLTF. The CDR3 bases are TGTGCCAGCAGCTTACCGACTAGCGGGGGGTTAGGGGCCAACGTCCTGACTTTC.

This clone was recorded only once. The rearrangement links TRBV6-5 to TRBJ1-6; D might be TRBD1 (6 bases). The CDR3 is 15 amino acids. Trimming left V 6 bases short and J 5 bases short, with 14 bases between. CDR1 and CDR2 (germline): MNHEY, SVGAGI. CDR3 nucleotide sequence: TGTGCCAGCAGGGTACGGGACACAAATAATTCACCCCTCCACTTT. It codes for CASRVRDTNNSPLHF.

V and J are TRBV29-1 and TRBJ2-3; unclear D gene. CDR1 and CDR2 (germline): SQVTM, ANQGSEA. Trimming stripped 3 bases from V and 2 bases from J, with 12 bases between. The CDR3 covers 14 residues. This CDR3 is CSVDVLIFTDTQYF. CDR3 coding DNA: TGCAGCGTTGATGTCTTAATTTTCACAGATACGCAGTATTTT.

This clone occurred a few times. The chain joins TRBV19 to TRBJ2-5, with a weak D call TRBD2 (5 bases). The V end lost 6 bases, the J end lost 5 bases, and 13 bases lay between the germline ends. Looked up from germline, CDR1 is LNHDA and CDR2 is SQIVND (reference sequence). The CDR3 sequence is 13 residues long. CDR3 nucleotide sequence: TGTGCCAGTAGGCGGAGGCTCGGGGAGACCCAGTACTTC. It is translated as CASRRRLGETQYF.

CDR3 amino acids: CASSTGRSNYGYTF. CDR3 bases: TGTGCCAGCAGTACTGGACGGTCTAACTATGGCTACACCTTC. The chain recombines TRBV6-5 with TRBJ1-2, with D hard to call. The germline gives CDR1 MNHEY, CDR2 SVGAGI. Trimming removed 5 bases from V and 0 bases from J, with 10 bases in between. This CDR3 spans 14 amino acids.

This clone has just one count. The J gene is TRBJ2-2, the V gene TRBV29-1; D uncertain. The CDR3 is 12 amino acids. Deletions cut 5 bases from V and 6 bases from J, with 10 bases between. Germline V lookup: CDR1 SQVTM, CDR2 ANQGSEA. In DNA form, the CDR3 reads TGCAGCGTTTCCCGGGTGGCCGGGGAGCTGTTTTTT. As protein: CSVSRVAGELFF.

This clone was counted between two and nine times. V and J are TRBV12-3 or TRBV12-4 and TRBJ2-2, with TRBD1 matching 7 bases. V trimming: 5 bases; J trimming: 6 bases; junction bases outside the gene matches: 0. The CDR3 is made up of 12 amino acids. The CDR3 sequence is CASSTGAGELFF. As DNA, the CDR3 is TGTGCCAGCAGTACAGGGGCCGGGGAGCTGTTTTTT.

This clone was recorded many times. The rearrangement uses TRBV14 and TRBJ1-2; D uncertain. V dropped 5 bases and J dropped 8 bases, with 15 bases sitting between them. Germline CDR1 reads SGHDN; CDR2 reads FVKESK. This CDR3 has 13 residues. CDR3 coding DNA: TGTGCCAGCAGCGAAGCTCTAAATCGGGGCTACACCTTC. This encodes CASSEALNRGYTF.

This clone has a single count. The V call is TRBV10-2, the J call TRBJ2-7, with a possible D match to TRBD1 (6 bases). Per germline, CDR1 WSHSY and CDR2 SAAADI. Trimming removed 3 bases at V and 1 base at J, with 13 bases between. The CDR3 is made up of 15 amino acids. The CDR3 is CASSDWTAGSYEQYV. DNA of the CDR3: TGCGCCAGCAGTGATTGGACAGCAGGGTCCTACGAGCAGTACGTC.

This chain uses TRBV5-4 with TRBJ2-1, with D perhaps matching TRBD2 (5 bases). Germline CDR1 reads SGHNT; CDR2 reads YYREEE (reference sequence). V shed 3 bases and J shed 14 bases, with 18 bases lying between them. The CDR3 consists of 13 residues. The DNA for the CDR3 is TGTGCCAGCAGCTCCGCGCAGGAGGTACCTAAGTTCTTC. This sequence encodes CASSSAQEVPKFF.

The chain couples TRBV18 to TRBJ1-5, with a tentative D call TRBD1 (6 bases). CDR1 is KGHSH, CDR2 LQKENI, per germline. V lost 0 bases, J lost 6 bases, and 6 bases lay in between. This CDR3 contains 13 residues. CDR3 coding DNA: TGTGCCAGCTCACCACCCAGGGGTCAGCCCCAGCATTTT. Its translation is CASSPPRGQPQHF.

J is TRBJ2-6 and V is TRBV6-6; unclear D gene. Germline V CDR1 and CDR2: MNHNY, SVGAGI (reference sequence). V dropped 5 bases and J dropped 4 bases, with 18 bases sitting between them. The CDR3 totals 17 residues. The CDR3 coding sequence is TGTGCCAGCAGTCCCCGAGAAGGACGGGCGGGGGCCAACGTCCTGACTTTC. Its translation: CASSPREGRAGANVLTF.

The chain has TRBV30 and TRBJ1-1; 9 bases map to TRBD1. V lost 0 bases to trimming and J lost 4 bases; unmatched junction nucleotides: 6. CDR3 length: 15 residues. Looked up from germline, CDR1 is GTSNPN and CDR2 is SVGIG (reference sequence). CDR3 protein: CAWSVRGQGATEAFF. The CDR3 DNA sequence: TGTGCCTGGAGTGTTAGGGGACAGGGAGCCACTGAAGCTTTCTTT.

CDR3 sequence reads: CASSLGTGRAFF. CDR3 bases: TGTGCCAGCAGCCTCGGGACAGGGCGAGCTTTCTTT. The V gene is TRBV5-6, the J gene TRBJ1-1; 9 bases match TRBD1. J was trimmed by 10 bases and V by 4 bases; bases with no gene match: 5. The CDR3 covers 12 residues. Germline V CDR1 and CDR2: SGHDT, YYEEEE.

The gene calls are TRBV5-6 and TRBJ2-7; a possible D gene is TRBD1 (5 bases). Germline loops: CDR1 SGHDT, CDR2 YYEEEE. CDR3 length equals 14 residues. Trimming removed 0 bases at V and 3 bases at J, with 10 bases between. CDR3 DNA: TGTGCCAGCAGCTTGGTAGGCAGGGACTACGAGCAGTACGTC. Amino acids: CASSLVGRDYEQYV.

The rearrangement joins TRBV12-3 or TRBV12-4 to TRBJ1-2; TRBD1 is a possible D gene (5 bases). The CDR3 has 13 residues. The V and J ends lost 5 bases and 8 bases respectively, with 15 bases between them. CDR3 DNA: TGTGCCAGCAGTCCTTTACCAGGGAGCGGCTACACCTTC. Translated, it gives CASSPLPGSGYTF.

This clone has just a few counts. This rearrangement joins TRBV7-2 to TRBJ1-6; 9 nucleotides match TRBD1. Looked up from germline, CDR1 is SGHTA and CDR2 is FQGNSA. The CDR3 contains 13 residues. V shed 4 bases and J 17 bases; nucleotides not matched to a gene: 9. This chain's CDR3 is CASSSYLDRGVHF. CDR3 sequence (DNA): TGTGCCAGCAGCTCCTACTTGGACAGGGGAGTCCACTTT.

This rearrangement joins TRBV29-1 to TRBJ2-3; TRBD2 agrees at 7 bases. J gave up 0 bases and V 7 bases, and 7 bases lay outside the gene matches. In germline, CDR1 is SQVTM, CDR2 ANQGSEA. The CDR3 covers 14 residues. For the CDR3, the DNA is TGCAGCGGTCAAGCGGGGCCCAGCACAGATACGCAGTATTTT. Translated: CSGQAGPSTDTQYF.

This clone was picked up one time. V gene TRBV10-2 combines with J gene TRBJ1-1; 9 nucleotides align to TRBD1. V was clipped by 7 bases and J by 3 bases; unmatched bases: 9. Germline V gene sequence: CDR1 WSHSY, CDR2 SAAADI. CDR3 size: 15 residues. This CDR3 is CASIKQGAGDTEAFF. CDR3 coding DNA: TGCGCCAGCATCAAACAGGGGGCTGGGGACACTGAAGCTTTCTTT.

This CDR3 reads CARRGQASSYEQYV. The CDR3 DNA sequence: TGTGCCAGAAGGGGACAGGCGAGCTCCTACGAGCAGTACGTC. This chain joins TRBV5-3 and TRBJ2-7; 8 bases agree with TRBD1. Being an ORF, TRBV5-3 has a function that is uncertain. With 5 bases clipped from V and 0 bases from J, the junction kept 4 bases outside the gene matches. The CDR3 has 14 amino acids.

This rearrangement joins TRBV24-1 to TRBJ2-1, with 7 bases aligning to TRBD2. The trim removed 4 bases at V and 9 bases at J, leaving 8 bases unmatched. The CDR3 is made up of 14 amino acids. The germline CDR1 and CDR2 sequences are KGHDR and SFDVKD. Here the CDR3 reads CATSDPGLVPEQFF. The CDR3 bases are TGTGCCACCAGTGACCCCGGACTAGTACCTGAGCAGTTCTTC.

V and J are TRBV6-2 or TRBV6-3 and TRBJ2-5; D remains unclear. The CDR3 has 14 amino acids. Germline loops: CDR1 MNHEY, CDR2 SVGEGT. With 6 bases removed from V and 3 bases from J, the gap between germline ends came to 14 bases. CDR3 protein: CASSNRYLEETQYF. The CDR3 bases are TGTGCCAGCAGCAATCGGTATTTGGAAGAGACCCAGTACTTC.

The CDR3 region has the DNA TGCGCCAGCAGCTTGGGGGATTTCACAGATACGCAGTATTTT. Residues: CASSLGDFTDTQYF. The chain employs TRBV5-1 and TRBJ2-3; D gene unclear. Germline values: CDR1 SGHRS, CDR2 YFSETQ. CDR3 length equals 14 residues. Trimming removed 0 bases from V and 2 bases from J, with 7 bases in between.

In DNA, the CDR3 is TGTGCCACCAGCAGAGTGGCGGTACTGAACACTGAAGCTTTCTTT. It encodes CATSRVAVLNTEAFF. This chain uses TRBV15 with TRBJ1-1, with D uncertain. Trimming cost V 1 base and J 0 bases, with 9 bases left between them. The CDR3 is made up of 15 amino acids. The germline gives CDR1 LNHNV, CDR2 YYDKDF (reference sequence).